This T cell receptor (beta chain) was captured in a study of T-cell reconstitution after alpha-beta-depleted transplantation in children. This clonotype showed up just a few times. Trimming left V 1 base short and J 6 bases short, with 16 bases between. CDR3 length equals 15 residues. CDR1 is SGHVS, CDR2 FNYEAQ, per germline. The library targeted TCRbeta and was prepared with unique molecular identifiers. Each CDR3 protein is one row after TCRdb ran MiXCR on the PCR reads. The repertoire holds a few hundred thousand distinct CDR3 sequences, with roughly a quarter as singletons. The clonotype comes from a boy under three years old with Wiskott-Aldrich syndrome, due to receive a stem cell transplant. The input for sequencing was PBMCs, taken before TCRalphabeta/CD19-depleted stem cell transplant. The rearrangement joins TRBV7-6 to TRBJ2-7; D is possibly TRBD1 or TRBD2 (6 bases each). CDR3 in amino acids: CASSLGGAAHAEQYF. The CDR3 nucleotides read TGTGCCAGCAGCTTAGGGGGGGCGGCTCACGCCGAGCAGTACTTC. Supplemented by reference TRBV7-6 and TRBJ2-7, the full variable domain reads GAGVSQSPRYKVTKRGQDVALRCDPISGHVSLYWYRQALGQGPEFLTYFNYEAQQDKSGLPNDRFSAERPEGSISTLTIQRTEQRDSAMYRCASSLGGAAHAEQYFGPGTRLTVT.